This T cell receptor (beta chain) was retrieved from a study of T cells in Graves' hyperthyroidism and ophthalmopathy (dated by TCRdb to about 2019). A note on the overall study: A discovery cohort of fewer than 110 patients, roughly 45 with Graves' ophthalmopathy and about 58 with stable Graves' hyperthyroidism, was used to find distinguishing TCR V-J signatures. An independent validation cohort of fewer than 20 hyperthyroidism patients and about 16 patients who later progressed to ophthalmopathy tested prospective prediction of ophthalmopathy. The 100 discovery patients were randomly split 7:3 into training and test sets. In addition, the study compared T-cell repertoires in thyroid tissue and in blood from roughly six Graves' hyperthyroidism patients. After blood sampling, hyperthyroidism patients were treated with methimazole at a starting dose of 30 mg daily, and ophthalmopathy patients were treated with high-dose intravenous methylprednisolone. The paper describes TCR Vbeta CDR3 sequencing of 135 peripheral blood samples, made up of some 42 ophthalmopathy patients, 70 to 80 hyperthyroidism patients and roughly 17 progressor patients.

Amplification of TCR beta CDR3 regions was carried out from RNA transcripts. The TCR CDR3 was subjected to a first round of RT-PCR using the HTBI primer set and the Qiagen OneStep RT-PCR kit. The libraries were constructed in a second round of multiplex PCR and then size-selected and purified. The libraries were sequenced on an Illumina HiSeq2000 using paired-end 100 bp reads. In the authors' own workflow: Raw data were processed with SOAPnuke, discarding reads with adapters, uncalled bases, mean Phred below 15, or no exact constant-primer or identifier match. COPE v1.2.5 was used to merge the high-quality paired reads, and each unique nucleotide sequence was defined as a clonotype. MiTCR v1.1 was used to align the clonotypes against IMGT TRBV, TRBD and TRBJ reference segments. The analysis included only V-J combinations with a frequency above 0.0001, which together covered around 99% of the repertoires. The TCS score was defined as F50 (clonal expansion) divided by E x V (chaos), with BLOSUM62-based TCRdist calculated between CDR3 peptides within each V-J. Welch's t-statistics and random forest reduced approximately 520 V-J features to about 13, which were used in a naive Bayes classifier (R e1071). The Morisita-Horn index was used to measure how similar the thyroid and blood repertoires were. TCRdb applied fastp at Q25 and MiXCR to the public reads, then kept only in-frame beta chains. Every entry covers one CDR3 protein and lists the most common genes and DNA from its rows. The V and J calls here are based on TCRdb, not the publication. Recorded for this sample are 500,000 to 650,000 distinct CDR3 sequences; approximately 49% of them occurred a single time. About two fifths of the sample is held by the ten biggest clonotypes.

Exclusion was applied to patients with uncontrolled infections, other autoimmune diseases, pregnancy or lactation. Diagnoses were established on the basis of clinical symptoms, serum thyroxine and TRAb, thyroid ultrasound, and orbital computed tomography. Trizol reagent was used to extract total RNA, and RNA quality was then checked on an Agilent 2100 Bioanalyzer. Results and caveats for the whole study, not just this receptor: No statistical method was used to set the sample size in advance, and investigators knew the group allocation. In cross-validation, a model built on a 13 V-J signature told ophthalmopathy apart from stable hyperthyroidism with roughly 87% sensitivity and about 81% specificity, and in testing the same model reached 80%/75%. Most expanded thyroid clonotypes (frequency above 0.001) were also detected in blood, a finding suggesting that blood repertoires may reflect thyroid immune responses. In validation, the model predicted progression to ophthalmopathy with approximately 71% sensitivity and about 72% specificity, a median of 6.5 months before onset.

In this sample, this clonotype turned up a few times. No cognate antigen has been identified for it. No base quality information exists; no much larger clone differs at one position. This TCR derives from an adult woman with Graves' disease, either hyperthyroidism or ophthalmopathy (not recorded which). The sample was peripheral blood or thyroid tissue (not recorded which).

The CDR3 reads CASSESWRMNTEAFF. The DNA reads TGTGCCAGCAGTGAATCATGGCGCATGAACACTGAAGCTTTCTTT. The rearranged chain carries TRBV2 and TRBJ1-1; the D gene cannot be named for sure. From cysteine to phenylalanine, the CDR3 is 15 amino acids long. Only the CDR3 DNA stays, 45 bases, in frame from base 1. For CDR1 and CDR2, the germline V gene lists SNHLY and FYNNEI. Trimming at the junction amounts to 2 bases on V and 0 bases on J, and the germline ends lie 10 bases apart.